The entry below gives a single T cell receptor beta chain sequence along with its context. Recovered status applied to Cohort 3 donors who had two consecutive negative PCRs. It also applied to those with clearance or with symptom resolution. The sample originates from a study of blood T cell repertoires in COVID-19. Study information: T cells, B-cell-depleted T cells, or PBMCs provided the cDNA or gDNA that served as material.

Method: immunoSEQ multiplex PCR; TCRdb's copy keeps in-frame clones and lacks some. Seen here are about 250,000 clones, approximately 84% observed once, and the top ten hold over 1.5%. This receptor was identified in a man between 35 and 55 years old who had recovered from COVID-19. Sequencing was done on a sample of PBMCs or T cells enriched from blood (not recorded which).

CDR3 coding DNA: TGTGCCAGCAGCTTTACCGAGTATGGCTACACCTTC. It yields the protein CASSFTEYGYTF. The genes are TRBV5-6 and TRBJ1-2; D call uncertain. The CDR3 has 12 amino acids. CDR1 is SGHDT, CDR2 YYEEEE, per germline. V lost 2 bases to trimming and J lost 5 bases, with 7 bases between them.